This T cell receptor (beta chain) was sequenced during a study of cytomegalovirus exposure and HLA in healthy donors. Points on this clone: The target antigen is unknown.

Overall study results and limits: Sequencing likely caused a cluster of highly shared sequence variants. More clonal expansion characterized HLA-associated TCR beta chains than equally common others in a later analysis. According to the study, 150 to 200 TCR beta chains were cytomegalovirus-associated. Donors were assumed by presence/absence analyses to have roughly uniform sequencing depth.

PCR involved 60 Vbeta and 13 Jbeta primers. This table comes from immunoSEQ multiplex PCR, and its TCRdb copy is limited to in-frame clones, with some not included. The sample lists about 160,000 clones, 75% to 80% occurring once. The receptor was isolated from a woman in her forties or fifties in good health and CMV-seropositive. Sequencing was carried out using PBMCs.

Here the CDR3 DNA reads TGTGCCAGCAGGGCGGACAGATTCACAGATACGCAGTATTTT. It yields the protein CASRADRFTDTQYF. This rearrangement joins TRBV2 to TRBJ2-3; weak D call: TRBD1 (6 bases). The V end was cut by 6 bases, the J end by 2 bases, with 12 bases between. There are 14 residues in the CDR3. Germline values: CDR1 SNHLY, CDR2 FYNNEI.